The TCR beta chain under discussion was sequenced for a study of T cell repertoires in cytomegalovirus infection. Turning to the study itself: Indicated by public TCR beta signatures were CMV infection and matching HLA type.

Concerning this clonotype itself: Its target is unknown.

The CDR3 is made up of 15 amino acids. Germline-derived CDR1 and CDR2 are SGHAT and FQNNGV. V shed 5 bases and J 8 bases; nucleotides not matched to a gene: 11. TCRdb used MiXCR to reprocess the reads, holding one entry per CDR3 protein. The sample contains roughly 87,000 distinct CDR3 sequences, approximately 30% of which appear only once. This specimen consisted of CD8+ T cells from cultured PBMCs, obtained from culture after CMV antigen stimulation. The clonotype originates from a human donor in good health (CMV status not recorded). Some clones in this sample may be carry-over from other donors' samples. The chain joins TRBV11-2 to TRBJ2-1, with 8 bases identical to TRBD2. In DNA, the CDR3 is TGTGCCAGCAGCCCTTCCGGGGGGGGGAACGATGAGCAGTTCTTC. Translating gives CASSPSGGGNDEQFF.